This T cell receptor beta chain was profiled in a study of T-cell memory formation after mild COVID-19. Study-wide background: The two donors had largely donor-specific TCR clusters.

TCRdb re-analysed the 5' RACE reads in MiXCR, keeping a single row per CDR3 protein. The repertoire holds 300,000 to 350,000 distinct CDR3 sequences, approximately 19% seen once, with about 21% in the top ten. In its sample, this clonotype was seen many times. Its antigen remains unidentified. This CDR3 region has 13 residues. Between the trimmed V and J ends, which lost 2 bases and 6 bases, there was a span of 7 bases. Germline CDR1 KGHSH, CDR2 LQKENI. General study points: Clones contracting over day 15 to 85 were CD4/CD8 balanced, with later expanders leaning CD4+.

This clonotype originated in a man younger than 35 who had mild COVID-19 (a few samples of this study predate the infection). Cell type and time point are not known. The sequenced sample was PBMCs or a T cell subset sorted from them (not recorded which). The chain couples TRBV18 to TRBJ1-4; D gene ambiguous. CDR3 in amino acids: CASSPGRDEKLFF. In DNA, the CDR3 is TGTGCCAGCTCACCAGGAAGGGATGAAAAACTGTTTTTT.